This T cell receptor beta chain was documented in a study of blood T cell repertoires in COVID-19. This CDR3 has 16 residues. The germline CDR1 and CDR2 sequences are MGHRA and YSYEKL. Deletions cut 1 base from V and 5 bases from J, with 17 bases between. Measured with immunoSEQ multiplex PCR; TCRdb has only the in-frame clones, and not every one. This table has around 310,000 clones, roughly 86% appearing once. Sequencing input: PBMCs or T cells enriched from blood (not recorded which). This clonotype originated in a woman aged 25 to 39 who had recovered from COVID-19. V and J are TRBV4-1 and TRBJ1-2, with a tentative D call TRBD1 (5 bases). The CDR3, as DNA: TGCGCCAGCAGCCAAGGGCCGAGGGACTGGTCGTATGGCTACACCTTC. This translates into CASSQGPRDWSYGYTF.